What follows is one T cell receptor beta chain and its context. These data originate in a study of blood T cell repertoires in COVID-19. Across the study: Donors in the United States, Italy and Spain gave samples during acute or convalescent COVID-19. PBMCs, B-cell-depleted T cells, or T cells provided the cDNA or gDNA that made up the material.

Methods used by the authors: It was from reference gene primer amplification that nucleated cell counts were estimated. The method was immunoSEQ multiplex PCR; TCRdb's version includes in-frame clones alone and lacks a portion of them. For V, J and clone size, that table is used; D and trimming come from the DNA. The sample has 130,000 to 150,000 clones; about 90% are singletons. Source material: peripheral blood. This sequence was found in a man in his forties or fifties with active or convalescent COVID-19.

CDR3 bases: TGTGCCAGCAGCTTGGACGCGGGTCGGGAACGCGAGCAGTACTTC. This gives the protein CASSLDAGREREQYF. J is TRBJ2-7 and V is TRBV5-5; possible D gene TRBD2, 5 bases. This CDR3 is built from 15 residues. The germline V gene encodes CDR1 SGHKS and CDR2 YYEKEE (reference sequence). Trimming removed 0 bases at V and 6 bases at J, with 16 bases between.